This TCR beta chain was profiled in a study of CD8 T cells in ankylosing spondylitis (dated by TCRdb to between 2016 and 2019). With respect to the entire study: The study profiled T cell receptor beta repertoires in healthy donors and ankylosing spondylitis patients to find disease-linked TCR variants. In total, the full study cohort was made up of 110 or so healthy donors and about two dozen ankylosing spondylitis patients. Peripheral blood was sampled, and synovial fluid was additionally collected from ankylosing spondylitis patients.

V lost 1 base and J lost 1 base; the stretch between them is 5 bases long. CDR3 length: 14 amino acids, cysteine to phenylalanine. Only the CDR3 region is kept as DNA, spanning 42 bases read in frame from base 1. The germline V gene (reference sequence) sets CDR1 to SEHNR and CDR2 to FQNEAQ. This clonotype was found a few times. This receptor's antigen is unknown. Base qualities are not at hand, and no much larger clone is one base apart. For sequencing, an Illumina HiSeq 2500 was employed. Quantitative 5'-RACE with molecular barcodes was used to prepare TCR beta libraries. Under the source paper's analysis protocol: To identify disease-linked TCR variants, a new computational method was used, one built on a probabilistic model of VDJ rearrangement. TCRdb applied fastp at Q25 and MiXCR to the public reads, then kept only in-frame beta chains. Here each entry gathers all rows of one CDR3 protein and keeps the most common genes and DNA. TCRdb's processing, not the authors' own work, is the source of the V and J calls. The sample data list some 840,000 distinct CDR3 sequences, and approximately 12% of these were observed just once. The ten largest clones represent roughly 0.51% of the sample.

Broader findings and caveats from the paper: The disease-linked clones were reported as significantly enriched in matched synovial fluid samples from ankylosing spondylitis patients. A TCR beta motif made up of about eight highly homologous amino acid variants appeared to be characteristic of blood from ankylosing spondylitis patients. Some TCR beta motif variants had previously been reported in synovial fluid and blood of reactive arthritis patients, which suggested common disease-initiation mechanisms. The disease-linked clones showed a CD8+ phenotype and occurred at relatively low frequencies in peripheral blood.

The sequence links TRBV7-9 to TRBJ2-1, and perhaps TRBD2 as D gene, on 5 matching bases. What was sequenced was blood, either unsorted or a sorted T cell fraction (not recorded which). The origin of this receptor is a male donor with ankylosing spondylitis. The DNA sequence is given as TGTGCCAGCAGCTTAGGACTATCCTACAATGAGCAGTTCTTC. It translates to CASSLGLSYNEQFF.